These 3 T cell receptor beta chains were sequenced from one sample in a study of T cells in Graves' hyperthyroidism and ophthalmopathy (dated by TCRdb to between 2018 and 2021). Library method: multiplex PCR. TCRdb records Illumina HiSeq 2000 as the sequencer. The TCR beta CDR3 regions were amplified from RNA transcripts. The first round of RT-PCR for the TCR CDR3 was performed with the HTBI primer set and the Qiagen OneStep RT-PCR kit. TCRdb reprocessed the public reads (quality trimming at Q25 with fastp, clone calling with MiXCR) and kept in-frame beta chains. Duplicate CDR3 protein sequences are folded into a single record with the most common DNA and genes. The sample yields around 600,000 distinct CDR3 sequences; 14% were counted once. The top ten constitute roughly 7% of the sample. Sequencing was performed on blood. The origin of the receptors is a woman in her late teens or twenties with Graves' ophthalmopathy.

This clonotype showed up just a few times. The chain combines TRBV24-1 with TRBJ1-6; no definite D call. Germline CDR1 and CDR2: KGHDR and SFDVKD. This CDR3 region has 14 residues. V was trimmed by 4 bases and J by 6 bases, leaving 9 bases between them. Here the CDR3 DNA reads TGTGCCACCAGTGACCCCGGACCTAATTCACCCCTCCACTTT. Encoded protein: CATSDPGPNSPLHF.

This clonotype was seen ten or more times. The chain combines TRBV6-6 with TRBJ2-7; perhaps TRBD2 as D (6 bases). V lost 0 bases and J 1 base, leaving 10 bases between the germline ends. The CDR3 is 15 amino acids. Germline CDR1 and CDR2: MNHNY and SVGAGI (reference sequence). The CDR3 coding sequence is TGTGCCAGCAGTTACTCGGCGGGAATATCCTACGAGCAGTACTTC. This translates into CASSYSAGISYEQYF.

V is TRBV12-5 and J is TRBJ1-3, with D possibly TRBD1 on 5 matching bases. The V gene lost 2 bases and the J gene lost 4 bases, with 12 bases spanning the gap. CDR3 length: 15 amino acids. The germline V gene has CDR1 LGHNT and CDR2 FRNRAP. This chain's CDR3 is CASGLSRETGNTIYF. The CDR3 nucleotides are TGTGCTAGTGGTTTGAGCAGGGAGACAGGAAACACCATATATTTT.